The entry below gives a single T cell receptor (beta chain) sequence along with its context. V lost 5 bases, J lost 9 bases, and 20 bases stayed unmatched. The CDR3 extends over 18 amino acids. Germline lookup yields CDR1 SEHNR and CDR2 FQNEAQ (reference sequence). This sample was taken from a study of blood T cell repertoires in COVID-19. Overall study context: Italy, Spain and the United States were the sources of the convalescent and acute COVID-19 samples. PBMCs, B-cell-depleted T cells, or T cells were the source of the cDNA or gDNA that made up the material.

Per the authors' pipeline: For nucleated cells, counts were estimated from reference gene primer amplification. Libraries were prepared by immunoSEQ multiplex PCR; TCRdb keeps only in-frame clonotypes and omits some of them. That table is the source of V, J and clone size, and D and trimming were worked out from the DNA. The table has fewer than 200,000 clones, about 88% seen once. Seattle enrolled patients during active infection and tracked them longitudinally. Sequencing input: peripheral blood. This rearrangement joins TRBV7-9 to TRBJ2-1, with TRBD2 matching over 9 bases. The receptor was derived from a woman of 80 years or more with COVID-19, enrolled during active disease. Here the CDR3 DNA reads TGTGCCAGCAGCCCCGGACGGGATAGGCTAGCGGGGATTGGTGAGCAGTTCTTC. Protein sequence: CASSPGRDRLAGIGEQFF.